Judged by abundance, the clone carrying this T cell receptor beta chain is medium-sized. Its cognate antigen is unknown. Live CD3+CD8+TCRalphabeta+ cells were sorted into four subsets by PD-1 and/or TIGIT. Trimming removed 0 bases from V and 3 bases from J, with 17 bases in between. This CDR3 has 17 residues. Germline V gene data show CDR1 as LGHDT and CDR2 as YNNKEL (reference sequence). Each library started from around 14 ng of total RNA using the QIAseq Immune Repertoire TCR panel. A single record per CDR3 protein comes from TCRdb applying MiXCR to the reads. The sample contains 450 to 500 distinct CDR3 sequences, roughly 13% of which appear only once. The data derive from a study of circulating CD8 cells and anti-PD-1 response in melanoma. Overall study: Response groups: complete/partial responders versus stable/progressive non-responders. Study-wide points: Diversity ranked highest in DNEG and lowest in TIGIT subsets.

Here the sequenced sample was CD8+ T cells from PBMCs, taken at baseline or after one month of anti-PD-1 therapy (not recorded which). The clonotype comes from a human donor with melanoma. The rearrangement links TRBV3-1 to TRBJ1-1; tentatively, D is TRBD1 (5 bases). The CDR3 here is CASSQEGTFYTYTEAFF. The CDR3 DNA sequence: TGTGCCAGCAGCCAAGAAGGGACCTTCTATACTTACACTGAAGCTTTCTTT.